One sample yielded the 20 T cell receptor beta chains listed below, sequenced in a study of T cell repertoires in cytomegalovirus infection (dated by TCRdb to between 2017 and 2020). This sample's treatment or condition label indicates: in vitro stimulation with specific CMV peptide epitopes to enrich CMV-specific T cells. This sample was sequenced with an Illumina HiSeq 1500. The public reads were reprocessed in TCRdb via fastp at Q25 and MiXCR, keeping in-frame beta chains. One record per CDR3 amino acid sequence lists the most common genes and DNA. The sample table records roughly 990,000 distinct CDR3 sequences; approximately 33% of these occur just once. Jointly, the top ten make up roughly 13% of the sample. The antigens for these receptors are not known. Here the sequenced sample was cultured CD8+ T cells from PBMCs, taken from culture after CMV antigen stimulation. The receptors here all came from a human donor in good health (CMV status not recorded). Some clones in this sample may be carry-over from other donors' samples.

This sequence joins TRBV7-9 and TRBJ2-3, with unresolved D. V was pared by 5 bases and J by 5 bases, with 8 bases between. Germline V gene lookup returns CDR1 SEHNR and CDR2 FQNEAQ (reference sequence). The CDR3 has 12 residues. The CDR3 DNA follows: TGTGCCAGCAGCGAACAGAGAGATACGCAGTATTTT. This gives the protein CASSEQRDTQYF.

This clonotype was seen ten or more times. V usage is TRBV7-2 and J usage is TRBJ2-3; 9 bases agree with TRBD2. Germline-derived CDR1 and CDR2 are SGHTA and FQGNSA. J lost 5 bases, V lost 5 bases, and 8 bases had no gene match. The CDR3 totals 15 residues. The CDR3 loop is CASSLQRGVGDTQYF. CDR3 sequence (DNA): TGTGCCAGCAGCCTACAGCGGGGGGTGGGAGATACGCAGTATTTT.

The table lists this clonotype with a few counts. V gene TRBV28 combines with J gene TRBJ1-2, with 9 bases identical to TRBD1. The ends lost 5 bases at V and 3 bases at J; junction bases unmatched: 10. This CDR3 is built from 16 residues. The germline V gene has CDR1 MDHEN and CDR2 SYDVKM. The DNA of the CDR3 is TGTGCCAGCAGTGGCGGGGACAGGGAATTACACTATGGCTACACCTTC. This encodes CASSGGDRELHYGYTF.

This chain joins TRBV19 and TRBJ2-7, with 10 nucleotides matching TRBD1. V shed 5 bases and J 4 bases; nucleotides not matched to a gene: 5. CDR3 size: 14 residues. Germline-derived CDR1 and CDR2 are LNHDA and SQIVND (reference sequence). This CDR3 is CASSRQGADYEQYF. Here the CDR3 DNA reads TGTGCCAGTAGTCGACAGGGGGCGGATTACGAGCAGTACTTC.

The chain links TRBV11-2 to TRBJ2-1, with 8 bases that match TRBD2. Losses at the gene ends were 2 bases for V and 5 bases for J; bases not matched to a gene: 8. The CDR3 runs to 16 residues. The germline V gene encodes CDR1 SGHAT and CDR2 FQNNGV. CDR3 protein: CASSLNMRLANNEQFF. In nucleotides, the CDR3 is TGTGCCAGCAGCTTAAATATGAGACTAGCGAACAATGAGCAGTTCTTC.

Many counts were recorded for this clonotype. The chain's CDR3 is CASSPTPGGYNYGYTF. In nucleotides, the CDR3 is TGTGCCAGCAGCCCCACCCCAGGGGGGTATAACTATGGCTACACCTTC. V gene TRBV7-8 combines with J gene TRBJ1-2, with TRBD1 matching 7 bases. The CDR3 sequence is 16 residues long. The V gene end was trimmed by 5 bases and the J gene end by 1 base; junction bases not matched to a gene: 10. Germline CDR1 and CDR2: SGHVS and FQNEAQ.

The chain employs TRBV5-4 and TRBJ2-3; D is ambiguous. With 4 bases removed from V and 6 bases from J, the gap between germline ends came to 9 bases. Germline V CDR1 and CDR2: SGHNT, YYREEE (reference sequence). CDR3 length: 12 residues. This chain's CDR3 is CASSGPPDTQYF. The CDR3 nucleotides read TGTGCCAGCAGCGGCCCACCCGATACGCAGTATTTT.

V usage is TRBV7-9 and J usage is TRBJ1-3; the match to TRBD1 covers 7 bases. Germline V CDR1 and CDR2: SEHNR, FQNEAQ (reference sequence). The CDR3 consists of 14 residues. J was trimmed by 7 bases and V by 5 bases; bases with no gene match: 8. DNA for the CDR3: TGTGCCAGCAGCCCAGCGGGACAGATGAACACCATATATTTT. Its translation: CASSPAGQMNTIYF.

This clonotype came up a few times. The rearrangement uses TRBV6-1 and TRBJ2-3; D remains ambiguous. Germline-derived CDR1 and CDR2 are MNHNS and SASEGT. V was clipped by 6 bases and J by 11 bases, with 9 bases between them. The length of the CDR3 is 10 residues. CDR3 sequence reads: CASRRRGQYF. CDR3 bases: TGTGCCAGCAGGCGCAGAGGGCAGTATTTT.

The genes are TRBV28 and TRBJ2-5; 11 bases match TRBD1. The CDR3 consists of 13 residues. The J segment lost 5 bases and the V segment lost 4 bases, leaving 0 bases of the junction unmatched. Germline values: CDR1 MDHEN, CDR2 SYDVKM. CDR3 residues: CASSWDRGETQYF. For the CDR3, the DNA is TGTGCCAGCAGTTGGGACAGGGGGGAGACCCAGTACTTC.

This clonotype turned up a few times. The chain combines TRBV27 with TRBJ2-7; D might be TRBD2 (5 bases). V lost 5 bases and J 3 bases, leaving 14 bases between the germline ends. Germline values: CDR1 MNHEY, CDR2 SMNVEV (reference sequence). The CDR3 contains 14 residues. In DNA, the CDR3 is TGTGCCAGCAGTAAAGGAGATCGGGGCTACGAGCAGTACGTC. Translated, it gives CASSKGDRGYEQYV.

This clonotype occurred once. This sequence joins TRBV19 and TRBJ2-2; 9 nucleotides line up with TRBD1. This CDR3 is 19 amino acids long. Trimming took 0 bases from V and 4 from J; bases not matched to a gene: 12. Germline CDR1 reads LNHDA; CDR2 reads SQIVND (reference sequence). The CDR3 here is CASSIDWEQGARSTGELFF. CDR3 in DNA: TGTGCCAGTAGTATAGATTGGGAACAGGGGGCGCGGAGCACCGGGGAGCTGTTTTTT.

V gene TRBV28 combines with J gene TRBJ2-4, with D perhaps given as TRBD1 or TRBD2 (5 bases each). Per the germline V gene, CDR1 is MDHEN and CDR2 is SYDVKM. V was shortened by 7 bases and J by 0 bases, with 10 bases between the two germline ends. The CDR3 extends over 14 amino acids. CDR3 residues: CASNRGRAKNIQYF. The CDR3 nucleotides read TGTGCCAGCAATCGGGGCCGAGCCAAAAACATTCAGTACTTC.

The chain is built from TRBV10-3 and TRBJ2-6; TRBD1 matches 8 bases. J gave up 1 base and V 0 bases, and 2 bases lay outside the gene matches. Germline-derived CDR1 and CDR2 are ENHRY and SYGVKD. This CDR3 is 17 amino acids long. The CDR3 DNA reads as TGTGCCATCAGTGAGTCACGACAGGGGTCTGGGGCCAACGTCCTGACTTTC. Its translation: CAISESRQGSGANVLTF.

V usage is TRBV6-1 and J usage is TRBJ1-2; no reliable D call. Trimming removed 2 bases from V and 8 bases from J, with 21 bases in between. The CDR3 is 16 amino acids. Germline V gene sequence: CDR1 MNHNS, CDR2 SASEGT. The CDR3, as DNA: TGTGCCAGCAGTGAACGGCGTACGAACGTCCGGACGGGCTACACCTTC. It codes for CASSERRTNVRTGYTF.

This clonotype showed up just a few times. The rearrangement uses TRBV7-6 and TRBJ2-7, with D possibly being TRBD1 (6 bases). CDR1 is SGHVS and CDR2 is FNYEAQ in the germline V gene. V shed 5 bases and J shed 3 bases, with 14 bases lying between them. The CDR3 is 14 residues long. CDR3 in DNA: TGTGCCAGCAGCCCCCCAGGGGCCTACTACGAGCAGTACTTC. Translated, it gives CASSPPGAYYEQYF.

This clonotype was observed at least ten times. The rearrangement joins TRBV7-9 to TRBJ1-5; 7 bases agree with TRBD1. V lost 5 bases to trimming and J lost 6 bases; unmatched junction nucleotides: 10. Germline V gene sequence: CDR1 SEHNR, CDR2 FQNEAQ (reference sequence). This CDR3 is 15 amino acids long. The CDR3 sequence: CASSPRDRDGQPQHF. In DNA, the CDR3 is TGTGCCAGCAGCCCAAGAGACAGGGACGGTCAGCCCCAGCATTTT.

To note about this clonotype: A much more abundant neighbour one base away suggests this may be a read error. The chain carries TRBV7-9 and TRBJ2-2, with D tentatively TRBD1 or TRBD2 (5 bases each). V was pared by 6 bases and J by 10 bases, with 24 bases between. CDR3 size: 16 residues. From germline, CDR1 is SEHNR and CDR2 FQNEAQ (reference sequence). In DNA form, the CDR3 reads TGTGCCAGCAGGGGCCCGGGACGCGAACGGTTCGAGGAGCTGTTTTTT. Translation gives CASRGPGRERFEELFF.

This clonotype was detected a few times. The chain combines TRBV19 with TRBJ2-2; perhaps TRBD2 as D (5 bases). The V gene's germline CDR1 is LNHDA and CDR2 SQIVND (reference sequence). Between the trimmed V and J ends, which lost 10 bases and 7 bases, there was a span of 10 bases. The CDR3 is 11 amino acids. CDR3 coding DNA: TGTGCCACCCCCGGGAACGGGGAGCTGTTTTTT. This translates into CATPGNGELFF. Full variable domain (remainder filled in from reference TRBV19 and TRBJ2-2): DGGITQSPKYLFRKEGQNVTLSCEQNLNHDAMYWYRQDPGQGLRLIYYSQIVNDFQKGDIAEGYSVSREKKESFPLTVTSAQKNPTAFYLCATPGNGELFFGEGSRLTVL.

This clonotype turned up a few times. The rearrangement joins TRBV7-9 to TRBJ1-2; D unresolved. The germline V gene has CDR1 SEHNR and CDR2 FQNEAQ (reference sequence). This CDR3 spans 13 amino acids. V lost 5 bases and J lost 4, with 11 bases in between. The CDR3 reads CASSQDGLYGYTF. The CDR3 DNA sequence: TGTGCCAGCAGCCAGGACGGACTCTATGGCTACACCTTC.